This T cell receptor beta chain was sequenced during a study of metastatic and nonmetastatic thyroid tumors. There are many counts of this clone. Each patient came to thyroid surgery without any prior treatment (of any kind). Per the germline V gene, CDR1 is LGHNA and CDR2 is YNFKEQ. The CDR3 has 17 residues. V was clipped by 5 bases and J by 4 bases; unmatched bases: 10. TCRdb re-called clones from the PCR reads using MiXCR. The sample consists of around 45,000 clones, 3.5% to 5% of them appearing once. The gene calls are TRBV4-2 and TRBJ2-1; 11 positions agree with TRBD2. The TCR was taken from a female donor with papillary thyroid cancer or a benign thyroid nodule (not recorded which). Some clones in this sample may be carry-over from other donors' samples. Specimen: blood. CDR3 sequence reads: CASSSQRTSGRYNEQFF. The CDR3 coding sequence is TGTGCCAGCAGCTCACAGCGAACTAGCGGGAGATACAATGAGCAGTTCTTC.